The next 10 T cell receptor beta chains were all read from a single sample in a study of blood T cell repertoires in COVID-19. Assay used: immunoSEQ multiplex PCR; TCRdb lists only in-frame clones, some missing. The repertoire holds some 150,000 clones, with about nine tenths as singletons. Sequenced input: PBMCs or T cells enriched from blood (not recorded which). The receptors originated from a young woman who had recovered from COVID-19.

CDR3 region: CASEVSGANVLTF. The CDR3 nucleotides are TGTGCCAGCGAGGTATCTGGGGCCAACGTCCTGACTTTC. V gene TRBV28 combines with J gene TRBJ2-6; no clear D. The CDR3 runs 13 residues. Germline-derived CDR1 and CDR2 are MDHEN and SYDVKM. Trimming stripped 8 bases from V and 1 base from J, with 6 bases between.

The gene calls are TRBV11-3 and TRBJ2-7, with unresolved D. This CDR3 region has 13 residues. V was clipped by 2 bases and J by 0 bases, with 5 bases between them. CDR1 and CDR2 (germline): SGHNT, YENEEA. CDR3 residues: CASSLMASYEQYF. In DNA, the CDR3 is TGTGCCAGCAGCTTAATGGCCTCCTACGAGCAGTACTTC.

This clone has only a few counts. The V and J genes are TRBV6-1 and TRBJ1-1; no clear D. Looked up from germline, CDR1 is MNHNS and CDR2 is SASEGT. This CDR3 contains 14 residues. The V gene lost 3 bases and the J gene lost 1 base, with 9 bases spanning the gap. For the CDR3, the DNA is TGTGCCAGCAGTGAGGCCCTTGGGAACACTGAAGCTTTCTTT. This gives the protein CASSEALGNTEAFF.

This rearrangement joins TRBV5-8 to TRBJ2-2; 7 bases are a match to TRBD2. The CDR3 totals 16 residues. Germline assignment: CDR1 SGHTS and CDR2 YDEGEE. J lost 2 bases, V lost 2 bases, and 6 bases had no gene match. For the CDR3, the DNA is TGTGCCAGCAGCTTTGTCGCTAGCGGAAACACCGGGGAGCTGTTTTTT. Residues: CASSFVASGNTGELFF.

This chain uses TRBV15 with TRBJ2-3, with 9 bases aligning to TRBD2. This CDR3 is built from 16 residues. Per the germline V gene, CDR1 is LNHNV and CDR2 is YYDKDF (reference sequence). V lost 2 bases and J lost 5; bases outside the gene matches: 8. CDR3: CATSRRTSGPGDTQYF. In nucleotides, the CDR3 is TGTGCCACCAGCAGACGAACTAGCGGGCCCGGAGATACGCAGTATTTT. Based on the CDR3 plus reference TRBV15 and TRBJ2-3, the full variable domain is DAMVIQNPRYQVTQFGKPVTLSCSQTLNHNVMYWYQQKSSQAPKLLFHYYDKDFNNEADTPDNFQSRRPNTSFCFLDIRSPGLGDTAMYLCATSRRTSGPGDTQYFGPGTRLTVL.

The chain links TRBV7-6 to TRBJ2-7; 8 bases align to TRBD1. V trimming: 5 bases; J trimming: 4 bases; junction bases outside the gene matches: 10. The CDR3 covers 15 residues. CDR1 and CDR2 from the germline V gene are SGHVS and FNYEAQ. CDR3 residues: CASSSYQGAEYEQYF. CDR3 sequence (DNA): TGTGCCAGCAGCAGTTATCAGGGGGCCGAATACGAGCAGTACTTC.

The genes are TRBV29-1 and TRBJ1-1; a weak D match, TRBD1 (6 bases). Germline V gene lookup returns CDR1 SQVTM and CDR2 ANQGSEA. The CDR3 spans 14 residues. V gave up 2 bases and J gave up 5 bases, with 15 bases separating them. CDR3 protein: CSVEKGTGFTEAFF. Here the CDR3 DNA reads TGCAGCGTTGAAAAGGGAACAGGGTTTACTGAAGCTTTCTTT.

V gene TRBV4-3 combines with J gene TRBJ2-1, with 11 bases lining up with TRBD2. The junction had 12 bases not matched to a gene; V was cut back by 6 bases and J by 8 bases. The V gene's germline CDR1 is LGHNA and CDR2 YSLEER. CDR3 length: 16 amino acids. The CDR3 protein is CASSRSPGLAAYEQFF. The CDR3 DNA is TGCGCCAGCAGTCGATCTCCGGGACTAGCGGCTTATGAGCAGTTCTTC.

This chain links TRBV28 with TRBJ2-1; tentatively, D is TRBD2 (6 bases). CDR3 length: 12 residues. Germline V gives CDR1 MDHEN, CDR2 SYDVKM. V shed 7 bases and J shed 10 bases, with 14 bases lying between them. The CDR3 region has the DNA TGTGCCAGCACTCGCGGGGAGTGGGAGCAGTTCTTC. Translation: CASTRGEWEQFF. Full variable domain (missing parts from reference TRBV28 and TRBJ2-1): DVKVTQSSRYLVKRTGEKVFLECVQDMDHENMFWYRQDPGLGLRLIYFSYDVKMKEKGDIPEGYSVSREKKERFSLILESASTNQTSMYLCASTRGEWEQFFGPGTRLTVL.

This clone came up a few times. This chain connects TRBV6-1 to TRBJ2-7; TRBD1 is a possible D gene (5 bases). Trimming removed 0 bases at V and 0 bases at J, with 9 bases between. From germline, CDR1 is MNHNS and CDR2 SASEGT. CDR3 length: 15 residues. CDR3 residues: CASSEAGAGSYEQYF. As DNA, the CDR3 is TGTGCCAGCAGTGAAGCAGGGGCAGGCTCCTACGAGCAGTACTTC.